The 17 T cell receptor beta chains below were found in one sample sequenced in a study of T cell clonality in common variable immunodeficiency. Measured with immunoSEQ multiplex PCR; TCRdb has only the in-frame clones, and not every one. This repertoire lists tens of thousands of clones without singletons; around 0.8% sits in the top ten. The sequenced material came from peripheral blood mononuclear cells. Receptor source: a person between 18 and 70 years old in good health.

At least ten counts were recorded for this clone. The read terminates 3 residues ahead of where the CDR3 ends, so the germline J gene completes it. The chain combines TRBV24-1 with TRBJ2-3; D is undetermined. V was clipped by 5 bases and J by 2 bases, with 7 bases between them. The CDR3 contains 13 residues. The V gene's germline CDR1 is KGHDR and CDR2 SFDVKD. CDR3 sequence: CATSVAYTDTQYF. The DNA read from the CDR3 is TGTGCCACCAGTGTCGCGTACACAGATACG.

In the case of this clone: At one boundary the junction diverges from the germline segment, which might be a read error. The sequence runs out 3 residues before the end of the CDR3; the remainder is reconstructed from the germline J gene. The chain has TRBV19 and TRBJ2-1; 7 bases line up with TRBD1. Per germline, CDR1 LNHDA and CDR2 SQIVND (reference sequence). The CDR3 length is 14 residues. The covered CDR3 bases are TGTGCCAATAGTATAGGGACAGCTTACAATGAG. Its translation is CANSIGTAYNE. The whole CDR3 protein is CANSIGTAYNEQFF.

The sample holds many counts of this clone. Read sequence stops 3 residues before the CDR3 end, and the germline J gene provides the missing end. V and J are TRBV5-5 and TRBJ2-7, with D maybe TRBD1 (6 bases). With 4 bases removed from V and 3 bases from J, the gap between germline ends came to 14 bases. Germline V gene sequence: CDR1 SGHKS, CDR2 YYEKEE (reference sequence). The CDR3 totals 14 residues. This CDR3 reads CASSLGANNYEQYF. The part of the CDR3 DNA that was read is TGTGCCAGCAGCCTGGGGGCCAACAACTACGAG.

This clone was seen many times. Sequence at one end of the junction differs from germline and may be a read error. The CDR3 end is not reached by the read, which stops 3 residues before it; the germline J gene fills it in. The genes are TRBV9 and TRBJ2-1, with 7 bases lining up with TRBD2. The CDR3 has 13 amino acids. Germline assignment: CDR1 SGDLS and CDR2 YYNGEE. CDR3 DNA, as far as it was read: TGTGCCAGCAGCGTAGGGGACTACAGTGAG. Translated, it gives CASSVGDYSE. The full CDR3 reads CASSVGDYSEQFF.

In this sample, this clone turned up many times. The read ends 3 residues before the CDR3 terminus; that terminus is restored from the germline J gene. The chain recombines TRBV20-1 with TRBJ2-1; 9 bases are shared with TRBD2. Germline CDR1 and CDR2: DFQATT and SNEGSKA (reference sequence). J lost 0 bases, V lost 0 bases, and 3 bases had no gene match. The CDR3 has 16 residues. CDR3 sequence reads: CSARDFSGSSYNEQFF. Partial CDR3 DNA: TGCAGTGCTAGAGATTTTAGCGGGAGCTCCTACAATGAG.

This clone was recorded at least ten times. The read halts 3 residues ahead of the CDR3 end, with the missing end drawn from the germline J gene. V is TRBV3-1 (or the pseudogene TRBV3-2) and J is TRBJ1-5, with no clear D. V lost 0 bases and J lost 2, with 17 bases in between. CDR1 LGHDT and CDR2 YNNKEL come from the germline V gene (reference sequence). The CDR3 sequence is 18 residues long. CDR3: CASSQDKIPKSCNQPQHF. The CDR3 bases that were read are TGTGCCAGCAGCCAAGATAAGATCCCGAAGAGCTGCAATCAGCCC.

This clone has only a few counts. The read terminates 3 residues before the CDR3 end, so the remaining end is supplied by the germline J gene. The rearrangement uses TRBV7-2 and TRBJ2-2; TRBD2 aligns across 7 bases. J lost 7 bases, V lost 4 bases, and 3 bases had no gene match. This CDR3 contains 13 residues. The germline V gene has CDR1 SGHTA and CDR2 FQGNSA. The chain's CDR3 is CASSSRTSGELFF. The covered CDR3 bases are TGTGCCAGCAGCTCTCGGACTAGCGGGGAG.

Many counts were recorded for this clone. The observed sequence ends 3 residues before the CDR3 terminus, with the missing tail filled in from the germline J gene. This chain connects TRBV7-3 to TRBJ2-1, with 13 bases fitting TRBD2. Trimming cost V 0 bases and J 0 bases; bases outside gene matches: 8. The CDR3 covers 20 residues. From germline, CDR1 is SGHTA and CDR2 FQGTGA. Partial CDR3 DNA: TGTGCCAGCAGCTTAACGGGACTAGCGGGACCTTCAAACTCCTACAATGAG. This gives the protein CASSLTGLAGPSNSYNE. The full CDR3 protein is CASSLTGLAGPSNSYNEQFF. The full variable domain, its missing parts supplied by reference TRBV7-3 and TRBJ2-1, is GAGVSQTPSNKVTEKGKYVELRCDPISGHTALYWYRQSLGQGPEFLIYFQGTGAADDSGLPNDRFFAVRPEGSVSTLKIQRTERGDSAVYLCASSLTGLAGPSNSYNEQFFGPGTRLTVL.

In this sample, this clone turned up many times. Read data end 3 residues before the CDR3 end; the end is taken from the germline J gene. The V gene is TRBV11-2, the J gene TRBJ2-1, with TRBD1 matching 8 bases. Per germline, CDR1 SGHAT and CDR2 FQNNGV. Trimming took 5 bases from V and 4 from J; bases not matched to a gene: 4. The CDR3 extends over 14 amino acids. The CDR3 bases that were read are TGTGCCAGCAGCAAGGACAGGGATTACAATGAG. This sequence encodes CASSKDRDYNE. The entire CDR3 reads CASSKDRDYNEQFF.

This clone was counted at least ten times. The CDR3 extends 3 residues past the end of the read, so its final part is completed from the germline J gene. The chain couples TRBV12-3 or TRBV12-4 to TRBJ2-7; 12 positions match TRBD2. CDR3 length: 14 amino acids. The ends lost 6 bases at V and 3 bases at J; junction bases unmatched: 3. CDR3 DNA (partial): TGTGCCAGCAGCTTGACTAGCGGGAGCTACGAG. Translation: CASSLTSGSYE. The CDR3 as a whole reads CASSLTSGSYEQYF.

Many counts were recorded for this clone. The CDR3: CASRGGSTEAFF. CDR3 DNA, as far as it was read: TGTGCCAGCAGGGGGGGGAGCACTGAA. The rearrangement uses TRBV5-4 and TRBJ1-1, with a possible D match to TRBD1 (5 bases). The observed sequence ends 3 residues before the CDR3 terminus, with the missing tail filled in from the germline J gene. The CDR3 contains 12 residues. V was clipped by 5 bases and J by 4 bases, with 9 bases between them. CDR1 is SGHNT, CDR2 YYREEE, per germline (reference sequence).

The table lists this clone with many counts. From the germline J gene comes the end of the CDR3, since the read stops 3 residues before it. The chain links TRBV20-1 to TRBJ2-7; possible D gene TRBD2, 6 bases. This CDR3 spans 15 amino acids. The V and J ends lost 3 bases and 0 bases respectively, with 15 bases between them. Per germline, CDR1 DFQATT and CDR2 SNEGSKA (reference sequence). Partial CDR3 DNA: TGCAGTGCTAGTGGTCTAGCGCTGAGCTCCTACGAG. This translates into CSASGLALSSYE. The entire CDR3 sequence reads CSASGLALSSYEQYF.

This clone was recorded at least ten times. With the read ending 3 residues before the CDR3 end, the germline J gene is used to fill in that end. The rearrangement links TRBV5-1 to TRBJ1-6; 10 positions match TRBD1. With 0 bases clipped from V and 7 bases from J, the junction kept 4 bases outside the gene matches. Looked up from germline, CDR1 is SGHRS and CDR2 is YFSETQ. The CDR3 consists of 16 residues. The chain's CDR3 is CASSLGLGQGNSPLHF. Partial CDR3 DNA: TGCGCCAGCAGCTTGGGGTTGGGACAGGGGAATTCACCC.

In this sample, this clone turned up many times. The read halts 3 residues ahead of the CDR3 end, with the missing end drawn from the germline J gene. This chain joins TRBV5-4 and TRBJ1-6, with a possible D match to TRBD1 (5 bases). Looked up from germline, CDR1 is SGHNT and CDR2 is YYREEE (reference sequence). This CDR3 has 15 amino acids. Deletions cut 2 bases from V and 9 bases from J, with 15 bases between. CDR3 sequence: CASSLERDFSSPLHF. Partial CDR3 DNA: TGTGCCAGCAGCTTAGAGAGGGACTTCAGTTCACCC.

This clone was picked up many times. The read ends 3 residues before the CDR3 terminus; that terminus is restored from the germline J gene. The chain combines TRBV5-1 with TRBJ2-7; D not resolved. Per the germline V gene, CDR1 is SGHRS and CDR2 is YFSETQ. V was shortened by 0 bases and J by 2 bases, with 9 bases between the two germline ends. The CDR3 extends over 14 amino acids. This CDR3 is CASSLAGIAYEQYF. The sequenced CDR3 bases are TGCGCCAGCAGCTTGGCCGGTATCGCCTACGAG.

This clone was seen ten or more times. From the germline J gene comes the end of the CDR3, since the read stops 3 residues before it. This chain connects TRBV6-2 or TRBV6-3 to TRBJ2-2; D is possibly TRBD2 (5 bases). This CDR3 has 12 amino acids. V was cut by 8 bases and J by 7 bases, with 11 bases left in between. Germline CDR1 MNHEY, CDR2 SVGEGT. CDR3 protein: CASSRSGGELFF. The CDR3 DNA, read in part, is TGTGCCAGCTCGCGCAGCGGCGGGGAG.

This clone was found many times. The read terminates 3 residues before the CDR3 end, so the remaining end is supplied by the germline J gene. This sequence joins TRBV7-9 and TRBJ2-5; D possibly corresponds to TRBD1 (6 bases). V was clipped by 3 bases and J by 7 bases, with 15 bases between them. This CDR3 comprises 14 residues. Per germline, CDR1 SEHNR and CDR2 FQNEAQ (reference sequence). CDR3 bases read: TGTGCCAGCAGCTTTTCCAGGGGCTGGTGGACC. Translation: CASSFSRGWWT. The CDR3 in full is CASSFSRGWWTQYF.